The 9 T cell receptor beta chains in this list originate from one sample, sequenced in a study of vaccination effects on CD4 cells after COVID-19. With the ViraFEST assay, the study expanded antigen-specific CD4+ T cells using viral peptide pools, then sequenced them. CD4+ T cell isolation took place after approximately 11 days of culture. Each participant received a vaccine that was either BNT162b2 or mRNA-1273, given as two doses. Profiling relied on immunoSEQ multiplex PCR, and the TCRdb table lists in-frame clones only, not all of them. This sample yields tens of thousands of clones, of which about 80% are seen a single time; 0.75% to 1% belongs to the top ten. These receptors have no known antigen. The sequencing here drew on CD4+ T cells from PBMCs cultured with HCoV-OC43 spike peptides, taken after COVID-19 vaccination. Regarding subset: HCoV-OC43 spike overlapping peptide pool stimulation. The receptors shown here come from a human donor who received a COVID-19 vaccine.

This clone has a handful of counts. Other nucleotide sequences from this sample produce the same CDR3. The chain is built from TRBV24-1 and TRBJ2-1; D may match TRBD1 or TRBD2 (5 bases each). Germline assignment: CDR1 KGHDR and CDR2 SFDVKD. V was cut by 4 bases and J by 7 bases, with 19 bases left in between. This CDR3 has 16 amino acids. This CDR3 is CATSDHGGGAGNEQFF. The CDR3 nucleotides are TGTGCCACCAGTGACCATGGGGGTGGGGCGGGTAATGAGCAGTTCTTC.

CDR3 protein: CASSSTSLNTGELFF. For the CDR3, the DNA is TGCGCCAGCAGTTCGACTAGCTTGAACACCGGGGAGCTGTTTTTT. The chain has TRBV5-1 and TRBJ2-2; 7 positions match TRBD2. J gave up 1 base and V 5 bases, and 5 bases lay outside the gene matches. This CDR3 comprises 15 residues. Germline CDR1 and CDR2: SGHRS and YFSETQ.

In its sample, this clone was seen once. The V gene is TRBV30, the J gene TRBJ1-5; D is possibly TRBD1 (6 bases). CDR1 and CDR2 (germline): GTSNPN, SVGIG (reference sequence). V shed 2 bases and J shed 4 bases, with 9 bases lying between them. This CDR3 has 13 residues. The CDR3 DNA reads as TGTGCCTGGAGTTCAGGGGTAAATCAGCCCCAGCATTTT. This encodes CAWSSGVNQPQHF.

The table lists this clone with a few counts. The chain is built from TRBV24-1 and TRBJ2-3; 7 nucleotides align to TRBD1. CDR1 is KGHDR and CDR2 is SFDVKD in the germline V gene. J was trimmed by 6 bases and V by 4 bases; bases with no gene match: 3. The CDR3 consists of 13 residues. Here the CDR3 DNA reads TGTGCCACCAGTGACACAGGGGTGGATACGCAGTATTTT. Protein sequence: CATSDTGVDTQYF.

Of note for this clone: One end of the junction fails to match germline, which may point to a read error. The V call is TRBV6-4, the J call TRBJ2-3, with TRBD2 identical over 9 bases. This CDR3 region has 16 residues. Germline V gene data show CDR1 as MRHNA and CDR2 as SNTAGT. This CDR3 reads CASSYSLAGETDTQYF. CDR3 DNA: TGTGCCAGCAGTTACTCACTAGCGGGTGAGACAGATACGCAGTATTTT.

The V gene is TRBV7-3, the J gene TRBJ2-2, with 8 bases aligning to TRBD2. The trim removed 6 bases at V and 4 bases at J, leaving 7 bases unmatched. Germline CDR1 reads SGHTA; CDR2 reads FQGTGA. The CDR3 covers 15 residues. CDR3 residues: CASRDTGTSTGELFF. The CDR3 bases are TGTGCCAGCAGGGATACCGGGACTAGCACCGGGGAGCTGTTTTTT.

This clone was seen a few times. V is TRBV5-1 and J is TRBJ2-1; D is tentatively TRBD1 or TRBD2 (5 bases each). Germline CDR1 is SGHRS and CDR2 is YFSETQ. The CDR3 is 16 residues long. The germline V and J ends were trimmed by 3 bases and 4 bases, with 17 bases remaining between them. CDR3 DNA: TGCGCCAGCAGCTCCCAGCCAGGGACGTTATACAATGAGCAGTTCTTC. Encoded protein: CASSSQPGTLYNEQFF.

The chain couples TRBV6-1 to TRBJ2-7, with D perhaps matching TRBD1 or TRBD2 (5 bases each). The V end was cut by 3 bases, the J end by 0 bases, with 9 bases between. In germline, CDR1 is MNHNS, CDR2 SASEGT. The CDR3 length is 14 residues. CDR3 protein: CASSERGPSYEQYV. In DNA, the CDR3 is TGTGCCAGCAGTGAGAGGGGTCCCTCCTACGAGCAGTACGTC.

This clone was found a few times. The CDR3 DNA reads as TGTGCCAGCACCGGGACAGGGGCTTCTCTCCAGCATTTT. It codes for CASTGTGASLQHF. The chain combines TRBV2 with TRBJ1-5; TRBD1 matches at 10 bases. Trimming removed 7 bases from V and 12 bases from J; junction bases left unmatched: 9. Germline V gene lookup returns CDR1 SNHLY and CDR2 FYNNEI. The CDR3 is 13 residues long.